Listed below are T cell receptor beta chains from one sample, sequenced in a study of shared clonotypes between healthy human individuals. This table comes from immunoSEQ multiplex PCR, and its TCRdb copy is limited to in-frame clones, with some not included. The table lists about 2 million clones, 95% of them singletons. Sequencing was performed on naive CD4+ T cells sorted from blood. The receptors here all came from a man younger than 30 in good health. Both conserved end residues are part of each CDR3. A D gene is named only where the DNA matches it firmly. The listing skips clone size in some rows; elsewhere it reads once, few, many or a size class.

d_gene | abundance | j_gene | v_gene | CDR3aa | CDR3nt
TRBD2 | - | TRBJ2-6 | TRBV27 | CASSARTSGVSGANVLTF | TGTGCCAGCAGTGCTCGGACTAGCGGGGTCTCTGGGGCCAACGTCCTGACTTTC
- | - | TRBJ2-7 | TRBV5-1 | CASSLGPNSYEQYF | TGCGCCAGCAGCTTGGGACCGAACTCCTACGAGCAGTACTTC
TRBD1 | - | TRBJ2-7 | TRBV5-1 | CASSFGTGVFSYEQYF | TGCGCCAGCAGCTTCGGGACAGGAGTTTTCTCCTACGAGCAGTACTTC
TRBD1 | - | TRBJ1-2 | TRBV28 | CASSPPDRGNYGYTF | TGTGCCAGCAGTCCCCCGGACAGGGGAAACTATGGCTACACCTTC
- | - | TRBJ2-1 | TRBV6-6 | CASSYFANNEQFF | TGTGCCAGCAGTTACTTCGCCAATAATGAGCAGTTCTTC
- | - | TRBJ2-7 | TRBV7-2 | CASSLAKGYEQYF | TGTGCCAGCAGCTTAGCCAAAGGCTACGAGCAGTACTTC
TRBD2 | - | TRBJ2-3 | TRBV4-1 | CASRDLAGASFYTDTQYF | TGCGCCAGCAGAGACTTAGCGGGAGCTTCTTTTTACACAGATACGCAGTATTTT
- | - | TRBJ1-2 | TRBV19 | CASNPGRANYGYTF | TGTGCCAGTAACCCGGGGAGGGCAAACTATGGCTACACCTTC
TRBD1 | once | TRBJ1-6 | TRBV6-5 | CASSRQGGDNSPLHF | TGTGCCAGCAGTAGACAGGGAGGCGATAATTCACCCCTCCACTTT
TRBD1 | - | TRBJ1-5 | TRBV2 | CASRGTASNQPQHF | TGTGCCAGCAGGGGGACAGCAAGCAATCAGCCCCAGCATTTT
- | - | TRBJ2-7 | TRBV28 | CASSSWGGGFGEQYF | TGTGCCAGCAGTTCCTGGGGCGGGGGCTTCGGCGAGCAGTACTTC
- | once | TRBJ2-1 | TRBV18 | CASSLNLASRNYNEQFF | TGTGCCAGCTCACTGAATCTTGCTAGCCGAAACTACAATGAGCAGTTCTTC
- | - | TRBJ2-7 | TRBV4-3 | CASSQGLAGHSYEQYF | TGCGCCAGCAGCCAGGGCCTTGCGGGTCACTCCTACGAGCAGTACTTC
- | - | TRBJ2-7 | TRBV2 | CASTGGPEAYEQYF | TGTGCCAGCACTGGTGGCCCTGAGGCCTACGAGCAGTACTTC
- | - | TRBJ1-2 | TRBV20-1 | CSARDVRDTF | TGCAGTGCTAGAGATGTTAGGGACACCTTC
- | few | TRBJ2-7 | TRBV27 | CASSSRQNHEQYF | TGTGCCAGCAGTTCTCGTCAAAACCACGAGCAGTACTTC
- | - | TRBJ1-6 | TRBV11-2 | CASSQTDGNSPLHF | TGTGCCAGCAGCCAAACGGACGGGAATTCACCCCTCCACTTT